This is a list of T cell receptor beta chains from one sample in a study of shared clonotypes between healthy human individuals. Assay: immunoSEQ multiplex PCR; the TCRdb copy retains only in-frame clones and omits some. The table has 650,000 to 800,000 clones, just under 75% seen once. The sample was memory CD4+ T cells sorted from blood. These receptors all stem from a woman in her 30s in good health. Each CDR3 is given with its conserved first and last residue. Each record gives: J gene, V gene, D gene, clone size, CDR3 DNA, CDR3 protein. The D gene is left open where the match is weak. Clone size is given for some rows only: seen once, a few or many times, or a class if the clone is expanded.

J: TRBJ1-5
V: TRBV30
D: -
size: -
DNA: TGTGCCTGGAGTCCCTCCCCCCGCAGCAATCAGCCCCAGCATTTT
CDR3: CAWSPSPRSNQPQHF

J: TRBJ2-3
V: TRBV29-1
D: -
size: -
DNA: TGCAGCGCAGGGGCGGTTTCAGATACGCAGTATTTT
CDR3: CSAGAVSDTQYF

J: TRBJ2-7
V: TRBV29-1
D: -
size: -
DNA: TGCAGCGTCAGGCATTTCCTTGGGGACAATTACGAGCAGTACTTC
CDR3: CSVRHFLGDNYEQYF

J: TRBJ1-4
V: TRBV7-6
D: -
size: -
DNA: TGTGCCAGCAGCCGCCAAGCAACTAATGAAAAACTGTTTTTT
CDR3: CASSRQATNEKLFF

J: TRBJ1-1
V: TRBV10-3
D: TRBD1
size: -
DNA: TGTGCCAGGAGCCGGGACAGGAACACTGAAGCTTTCTTT
CDR3: CARSRDRNTEAFF

J: TRBJ1-2
V: TRBV2
D: -
size: few
DNA: TGTGCCAGCATAGGAGCGGGACTCCCGACTCGAAACTATGGCTACACCTTC
CDR3: CASIGAGLPTRNYGYTF

J: TRBJ1-1
V: TRBV4-1
D: -
size: once
DNA: TGCGCCAGCAGCCAAGCGCAGGGGCAGTACACTGAAGCTTTCTTT
CDR3: CASSQAQGQYTEAFF

J: TRBJ2-5
V: TRBV6-6
D: TRBD1
size: -
DNA: TGTGCCAGCAGTTACTCGGTGGGGACAGGGGATACCCAGTACTTC
CDR3: CASSYSVGTGDTQYF

J: TRBJ2-1
V: TRBV28
D: TRBD2
size: -
DNA: TGTGCCAGCAGTAATCTAGCGGGAGTGCGGGAGCAGTTCTTC
CDR3: CASSNLAGVREQFF

J: TRBJ1-3
V: TRBV13
D: -
size: -
DNA: TGTGCCAACGCTTTTTCAGGTGGAAACACCATATATTTT
CDR3: CANAFSGGNTIYF

J: TRBJ2-7
V: TRBV6-5
D: TRBD1
size: few
DNA: TGTGCCAGCAGTTTGGGACAGGGGCCGTACGAGCAGTACTTC
CDR3: CASSLGQGPYEQYF

J: TRBJ2-1
V: TRBV5-4
D: -
size: once
DNA: TGTGCCAGCACCGACCAAGGCGGCTACAATGAGCAGTTCTTC
CDR3: CASTDQGGYNEQFF

J: TRBJ1-3
V: TRBV29-1
D: TRBD1
size: -
DNA: TGCAGCGTTGTCGGGACAGGGTCTGGAAACACCATATATTTT
CDR3: CSVVGTGSGNTIYF

J: TRBJ2-3
V: TRBV2
D: TRBD2
size: once
DNA: TGTGCCAGCAAACCGGGACTAGCTACAGATACGCAGTATTTT
CDR3: CASKPGLATDTQYF

J: TRBJ2-1
V: TRBV5-1
D: -
size: -
DNA: TGCGCCAGCAGCTTGGGGACAGTGAATGAGCAGTTCTTC
CDR3: CASSLGTVNEQFF

J: TRBJ1-2
V: TRBV5-8
D: TRBD1
size: -
DNA: TGTGCCAGCAGCTTCACAGGGGTGTATGGCTACACCTTC
CDR3: CASSFTGVYGYTF

J: TRBJ1-2
V: TRBV28
D: -
size: -
DNA: TGTGCCAGCAAACAGAACTATGGCTACACCTTC
CDR3: CASKQNYGYTF

J: TRBJ2-2
V: TRBV7-8
D: -
size: -
DNA: TGTGCCAGCAGAACACTGGCCGGGGAGCTGTTTTTT
CDR3: CASRTLAGELFF

J: TRBJ1-1
V: TRBV6-5
D: -
size: -
DNA: TGTGCCACACAGCGGGTGGACCACGGGACTGAAGCTTTCTTT
CDR3: CATQRVDHGTEAFF

J: TRBJ1-2
V: TRBV9
D: -
size: -
DNA: TGTGCCAGCTCACGTGACAGTTCTAACTATGGCTACACCTTC
CDR3: CASSRDSSNYGYTF

J: TRBJ2-7
V: TRBV28
D: TRBD2
size: -
DNA: TGTGCCACCCAGTTCTCAGAAGGTGCGGGAGGCGCGCAGTACTTC
CDR3: CATQFSEGAGGAQYF

J: TRBJ1-2
V: TRBV14
D: -
size: few
DNA: TGTGCCAGCAGCCGGGGACCGGAAGGCTATGGCTACACCTTC
CDR3: CASSRGPEGYGYTF

J: TRBJ1-5
V: TRBV28
D: -
size: -
DNA: TGTGCCAGCAAACAGGGTGGAGGCAATCAGCCCCAGCATTTT
CDR3: CASKQGGGNQPQHF

J: TRBJ2-7
V: TRBV28
D: TRBD1
size: once
DNA: TGTGCCAGCACCAACTCAGGGGGCGCGGCGAACGAGCAGTACTTC
CDR3: CASTNSGGAANEQYF

J: TRBJ1-4
V: TRBV10-3
D: -
size: -
DNA: TGTGCCATCAGTGAGTCGAGCGGGGACGGTGAAAAACTGTTTTTT
CDR3: CAISESSGDGEKLFF

J: TRBJ1-5
V: TRBV19
D: -
size: -
DNA: TGTGCCAGTAGTGGCAGGGGTCATCAGCCCCAGCATTTT
CDR3: CASSGRGHQPQHF

J: TRBJ1-5
V: TRBV27
D: -
size: -
DNA: TGTGCCAGCAGTTTCCAATACAATCAGCCCCAGCATTTT
CDR3: CASSFQYNQPQHF

J: TRBJ1-3
V: TRBV28
D: -
size: few
DNA: TGTGCCAGCAGTTTACAGGGACGAAACACCATATATTTT
CDR3: CASSLQGRNTIYF

J: TRBJ2-7
V: TRBV6-1
D: -
size: -
DNA: TGTGCCAGCAGGATCCGGGACATCGGGGAGCAGTACTTC
CDR3: CASRIRDIGEQYF

J: TRBJ2-7
V: TRBV28
D: -
size: -
DNA: TGTGCCAGCAGAGCTACCTACGAGCAGTACTTC
CDR3: CASRATYEQYF

J: TRBJ2-5
V: TRBV30
D: -
size: few
DNA: TGTGCCTGGGCCACAGGGAGGTTGGGGACCCAGTACTTC
CDR3: CAWATGRLGTQYF

J: TRBJ2-6
V: TRBV9
D: TRBD1
size: many
DNA: TGTGCCAGCAGCACGATAGGGGGCGCAGGCTCTGGGGCCAACGTCCTGACTTTC
CDR3: CASSTIGGAGSGANVLTF